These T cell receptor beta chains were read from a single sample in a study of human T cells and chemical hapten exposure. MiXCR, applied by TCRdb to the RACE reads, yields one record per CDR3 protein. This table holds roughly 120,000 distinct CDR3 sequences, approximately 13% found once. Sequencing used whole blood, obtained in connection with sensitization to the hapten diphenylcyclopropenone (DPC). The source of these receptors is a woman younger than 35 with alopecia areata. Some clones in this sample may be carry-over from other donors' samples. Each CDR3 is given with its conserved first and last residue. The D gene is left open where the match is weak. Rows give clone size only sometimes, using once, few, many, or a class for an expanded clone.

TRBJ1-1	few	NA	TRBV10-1	CASSQGFGVTEAFF	TGCGCCAGCAGTCAAGGATTCGGGGTCACTGAAGCTTTCTTT
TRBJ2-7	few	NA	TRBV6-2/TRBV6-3	CASNSGVFTYEQYF	TGTGCCAGCAATTCCGGGGTCTTCACCTACGAGCAGTACTTC
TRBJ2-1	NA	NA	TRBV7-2	CASSLDGVLGNEQFF	TGTGCCAGCAGCTTAGACGGGGTATTGGGCAATGAGCAGTTCTTC
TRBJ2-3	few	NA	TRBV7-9	CASSLAARTDTQYF	TGTGCCAGCAGCCTAGCCGCGCGCACAGATACGCAGTATTTT
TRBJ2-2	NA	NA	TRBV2	CASSINRAGELFF	TGTGCCAGCAGTATAAACAGGGCCGGGGAGCTGTTTTTT
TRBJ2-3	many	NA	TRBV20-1	CSALRLESTSTDTQYF	TGCAGTGCTCTAAGACTAGAATCCACAAGCACAGATACGCAGTATTTT
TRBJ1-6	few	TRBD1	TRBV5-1	CASSPGDRRSSPLHF	TGCGCCAGCAGCCCCGGGGACAGAAGGAGTTCACCCCTCCACTTT
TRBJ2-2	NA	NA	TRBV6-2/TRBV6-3	CASSFAGYTGELFF	TGTGCCAGCAGTTTCGCGGGTTACACCGGGGAGCTGTTTTTT
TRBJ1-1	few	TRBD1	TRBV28	CASSSTWTGTEAFF	TGTGCCAGCAGTTCGACTTGGACAGGGACTGAAGCTTTCTTT
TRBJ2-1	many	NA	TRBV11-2	CASSLERVVDINEQFF	TGTGCCAGCAGCTTAGAAAGGGTAGTGGACATAAATGAGCAGTTCTTC